This T cell receptor beta chain was retrieved from a study of CD8 T cells in Susac syndrome. Deletions cut 5 bases from V and 6 bases from J, with 6 bases between. CDR3 length: 11 residues. Germline-derived CDR1 and CDR2 are SEHNR and FQNEAQ (reference sequence). As regards this clonotype: What it binds is not known.

General study findings and limits: The study recognized that the number of individuals in its TCR sequencing and HLA analysis was relatively small.

While CD8+ and CD4+ T cells were isolated negatively, TEMRA cells were enriched by FACS. An input of about 0.45 to 1 ug of RNA was subjected to reverse transcription using random hexamers. It was immunoSEQ multiplex PCR that amplified TCR beta CDR3 across 54 Vbeta and 13 Jbeta. TCRdb re-derived calls from the immunoSEQ multiplex PCR reads in MiXCR, one entry per CDR3 protein. The sample lists 200,000 to 250,000 distinct CDR3 sequences, 95% seen once, with roughly 0.1% in the top ten. This chain connects TRBV7-9 to TRBJ2-3; no definite D call. The sequence came from a human donor with multiple sclerosis. Sequenced material: CD4+ T cells from PBMCs. The CDR3: CASSTSDTQYF. In nucleotides, the CDR3 is TGTGCCAGCAGCACCTCGGATACGCAGTATTTT.